Listed here are 16 T cell receptor beta chains from one sample, sequenced in a study of human thymus T cells. The assay was immunoSEQ multiplex PCR, and TCRdb's table has in-frame clones only and misses some. The sample holds roughly 86,000 clones; about 96% are singletons and the top ten take 0.031%. In corrective heart surgery, resections were taken, and these provided the thymus tissue. Sequenced: thymus tissue. These receptors all stem from a boy in the first two years of life with a congenital heart defect but otherwise immunologically healthy.

The chain recombines TRBV19 with TRBJ2-2; TRBD1 matches at 7 bases. The CDR3 length is 13 residues. CDR1 is LNHDA and CDR2 is SQIVND in the germline V gene (reference sequence). Trimming took 5 bases from V and 8 from J; bases not matched to a gene: 5. Here the CDR3 reads CASSQTGTGELFF. In DNA form, the CDR3 reads TGTGCCAGTAGTCAGACAGGGACAGGGGAGCTGTTTTTT.

The CDR3 nucleotides are TGTGCCAGCAGCCCCCAGCGGGGAGGCTACGAGCAGTACTTC. It is translated as CASSPQRGGYEQYF. J is TRBJ2-7 and V is TRBV4-2; TRBD2 matches 7 bases. V shed 4 bases, J shed 3 bases, and the junction held 6 bases outside the gene matches. The CDR3 loop spans 14 amino acids. Germline V gene lookup returns CDR1 LGHNA and CDR2 YNFKEQ.

The rearrangement joins TRBV2 to TRBJ1-2, with TRBD1 matching over 7 bases. The length of the CDR3 is 10 residues. CDR1 is SNHLY and CDR2 is FYNNEI in the germline V gene. The V gene end was trimmed by 4 bases and the J gene end by 14 bases; junction bases not matched to a gene: 4. Here the CDR3 reads CASSGQGRTF. For the CDR3, the DNA is TGTGCCAGCAGTGGACAGGGTCGTACCTTC.

V gene TRBV5-6 combines with J gene TRBJ1-1; possibly TRBD1 for D (5 bases). The CDR3 is 15 residues long. Trimming took off 1 base at V and 6 bases at J, with 16 bases between the two ends. Germline lookup yields CDR1 SGHDT and CDR2 YYEEEE. CDR3 DNA: TGTGCCAGCAGCTTGAGGTTTCCAGGGCGGCCTGAAGCTTTCTTT. This gives the protein CASSLRFPGRPEAFF.

This chain connects TRBV5-1 to TRBJ2-1, with 7 positions matching TRBD1. This CDR3 is 17 amino acids long. Germline V CDR1 and CDR2: SGHRS, YFSETQ. V shed 0 bases and J 4 bases; nucleotides not matched to a gene: 10. CDR3 amino acids: CASSLDGDRRLYNEQFF. Written as DNA, the CDR3 is TGCGCCAGCAGCTTGGACGGGGACAGAAGACTATACAATGAGCAGTTCTTC.

V usage is TRBV6-1 and J usage is TRBJ2-3, with a weak D call TRBD2 (7 bases). The germline V gene has CDR1 MNHNS and CDR2 SASEGT. This CDR3 has 16 residues. Trimming stripped 1 base from V and 10 bases from J, with 21 bases between. This chain's CDR3 is CASSEVVRGAPVAQYF. In nucleotides, the CDR3 is TGTGCCAGCAGTGAAGTTGTCCGGGGGGCCCCCGTCGCGCAGTATTTT.

This sequence joins TRBV5-1 and TRBJ2-3; 8 bases agree with TRBD1. With 3 bases clipped from V and 3 bases from J, the junction kept 3 bases outside the gene matches. CDR1 SGHRS and CDR2 YFSETQ come from the germline V gene. CDR3 length: 14 residues. The CDR3 sequence is CASSSDRETDTQYF. The DNA of the CDR3 is TGCGCCAGCAGCTCGGACAGGGAAACAGATACGCAGTATTTT.

V is TRBV5-8 and J is TRBJ1-1; no clear D. Germline V lookup: CDR1 SGHTS, CDR2 YDEGEE. There are 8 residues in the CDR3. The V gene lost 2 bases and the J gene lost 12 bases, with 2 bases spanning the gap. The CDR3 sequence is CASSLTFF. CDR3 sequence (DNA): TGTGCCAGCAGCTTAACTTTCTTT. The variable domain in full, completed from reference TRBV5-8 and TRBJ1-1, reads EAGVTQSPTHLIKTRGQQATLRCSPISGHTSVYWYQQALGLGLQFLLWYDEGEERNRGNFPPRFSGRQFPNYSSELNVNALELEDSALYLCASSLTFFGQGTRLTVV.

The chain combines TRBV10-3 with TRBJ2-1; 7 nucleotides line up with TRBD1. Losses at the gene ends were 5 bases for V and 4 bases for J; bases not matched to a gene: 2. Germline values: CDR1 ENHRY, CDR2 SYGVKD. There are 13 residues in the CDR3. CDR3 DNA sequence: TGTGCCATCAGTCCGACAGGGTACAATGAGCAGTTCTTC. This sequence encodes CAISPTGYNEQFF.

This clone showed up just once. The gene calls are TRBV11-2 and TRBJ1-1, with a possible D match to TRBD1 (6 bases). CDR3 length equals 16 residues. Germline CDR1 is SGHAT and CDR2 is FQNNGV. V lost 2 bases and J lost 4, with 17 bases in between. The CDR3 spells CASSLLCEDSLTEAFF. CDR3 sequence (DNA): TGTGCCAGCAGCTTATTGTGTGAGGACAGCCTCACTGAAGCTTTCTTT.

The J gene is TRBJ2-7, the V gene TRBV20-1, with 8 positions matching TRBD1. CDR3 size: 10 residues. Germline V lookup: CDR1 DFQATT, CDR2 SNEGSKA (reference sequence). The CDR3 spells CSGDRYEQYF. The CDR3 nucleotides read TGCAGCGGGGACAGGTACGAGCAGTACTTC.

The chain recombines TRBV7-9 with TRBJ2-6, with unresolved D. The CDR3 is 19 amino acids. Between the trimmed V and J ends, which lost 4 bases and 0 bases, there was a span of 19 bases. Per the germline V gene, CDR1 is SEHNR and CDR2 is FQNEAQ (reference sequence). In nucleotides, the CDR3 is TGTGCCAGCAGCTACCCCCCGGTGATACCTCTCTCTGGGGCCAACGTCCTGACTTTC. Protein: CASSYPPVIPLSGANVLTF.

The V gene is TRBV10-3, the J gene TRBJ2-5; a weak D match, TRBD1 (6 bases). Trimming shortened V by 2 bases and J by 2 bases, and 12 bases separated the two germline ends. Looked up from germline, CDR1 is ENHRY and CDR2 is SYGVKD. CDR3 length equals 15 residues. The CDR3 coding sequence is TGTGCCATCAGTGAGGGGGGCGGGCGACAAGAGACCCAGTACTTC. The encoded protein is CAISEGGGRQETQYF.

The chain has TRBV4-2 and TRBJ2-1, with D possibly being TRBD1 (6 bases). The CDR3 has 17 residues. Trimming removed 3 bases from V and 0 bases from J, with 15 bases in between. The germline V gene has CDR1 LGHNA and CDR2 YNFKEQ. The CDR3 here is CASSHSPGDLSYNEQFF. CDR3 coding DNA: TGTGCCAGCAGCCATTCCCCAGGGGACCTCTCCTACAATGAGCAGTTCTTC.

V is TRBV10-3 and J is TRBJ2-1, with TRBD1 matching 12 bases. The germline CDR1 and CDR2 sequences are ENHRY and SYGVKD. CDR3 length equals 20 residues. The V segment lost 3 bases and the J segment 7 bases; nucleotides outside the gene matches: 19. The CDR3, as DNA: TGTGCCATCAGTGATGGGGGGACAGGGGGCTCTAGCGCGCTTCGTAATGAGCAGTTCTTC. Amino acids: CAISDGGTGGSSALRNEQFF.

The chain joins TRBV18 to TRBJ1-1; D gene uncertain. The V end lost 2 bases, the J end lost 3 bases, and 16 bases lay between the germline ends. CDR3 length equals 16 residues. CDR1 is KGHSH, CDR2 LQKENI, per germline. The CDR3 DNA sequence: TGTGCCAGCTCACCAAATCATCGGGTTGGGTACACTGAAGCTTTCTTT. Protein sequence: CASSPNHRVGYTEAFF.